What follows is one T cell receptor (beta chain) and its context. Its antigen is currently unknown. The material for each subset, its genomic DNA, was split evenly across several immunoSEQ plates. Clones were sequenced by immunoSEQ multiplex PCR, and TCRdb holds only the in-frame ones, with some missing. The top ten clones hold 0.11% of a sample with hundreds of thousands of clones, approximately 96% of them seen once. In the naive CD8 group, cells lacked CD45RO and were positively selected for CCR7, so terminally differentiated effector memory CD45RA+ cells were left out. All the donors were Caucasian adults who lived in Nashville, Tennessee. This specimen belongs to a study of shared clonotypes between healthy human individuals. About the research overall: Researchers assigned three CD4 naive, three CD4 memory, two CD8 naive and one CD8 memory plate to each donor.

Study outcomes and limitations: Clonotypes which were not shared had lower generation probabilities than clonotypes that all four donors shared.

Sequencing was carried out using naive CD8+ T cells sorted from blood. The clonotype comes from a woman aged 25 to 45 in good health.

This CDR3 reads CSVPREVSETQYF. In DNA form, the CDR3 reads TGCAGCGTTCCCCGGGAGGTCTCCGAGACCCAGTACTTC. The chain joins TRBV29-1 to TRBJ2-5, with TRBD2 identical over 7 bases. The CDR3 is made up of 13 amino acids. The germline CDR1 and CDR2 sequences are SQVTM and ANQGSEA. Germline trimming cut 5 bases from V and 5 bases from J; bases unmatched to any gene: 8.